What follows is one T cell receptor (beta chain) and its context. TCRdb's copy holds only in-frame clones and misses some; the assay was immunoSEQ multiplex PCR. Of approximately 300,000 clones listed, around 89% are singletons. The V gene lost 0 bases and the J gene lost 3 bases, with 11 bases spanning the gap. CDR1 is LNHNV and CDR2 is YYDKDF in the germline V gene (reference sequence). The CDR3 spans 16 residues. This record comes from a study of blood T cell repertoires in COVID-19. Study as a whole: T cells, B-cell-depleted T cells, or PBMCs supplied cDNA or gDNA.

The V gene is TRBV15, the J gene TRBJ1-4, with a weak D call TRBD1 (5 bases). The source material was peripheral blood. This receptor was identified in a young man who had recovered from COVID-19. Written as DNA, the CDR3 is TGTGCCACCAGCAGAGATACAGGAAAGTCTAATGAAAAACTGTTTTTT. It specifies CATSRDTGKSNEKLFF.